This TCR beta chain was sequenced for a study of T cells in localized non-small cell lung cancer. General observations from the study: A median about 50 of the top 100 tumor clones appeared in adjacent lung. Adjacent uninvolved lung had the highest clonality, suggesting focused antigen responses. Sequencing was limited to one tumor region, leaving the possibility of heterogeneity open.

About this clone: What it binds is not known.

Using immunoSEQ multiplex PCR, the repertoire was profiled, and TCRdb retains in-frame clones only, with some absent. The table shows fewer than 40,000 clones, with 78% occurring only once. The CDR3 contains 16 residues. V gave up 4 bases and J gave up 1 base; unmatched junction bases: 7. CDR1 and CDR2 (germline): SGHNT, YYREEE (reference sequence). This TCR derives from a male donor aged 60 or over with stage II squamous cell lung carcinoma. The V and J genes are TRBV5-4 and TRBJ2-7; the match to TRBD1 covers 11 bases. The sequenced sample was peripheral blood, obtained before any cancer treatment. The CDR3: CASSQEGQGASYEQYF. CDR3 nucleotide sequence: TGTGCCAGCAGCCAGGAAGGACAGGGGGCTTCCTACGAGCAGTACTTC.